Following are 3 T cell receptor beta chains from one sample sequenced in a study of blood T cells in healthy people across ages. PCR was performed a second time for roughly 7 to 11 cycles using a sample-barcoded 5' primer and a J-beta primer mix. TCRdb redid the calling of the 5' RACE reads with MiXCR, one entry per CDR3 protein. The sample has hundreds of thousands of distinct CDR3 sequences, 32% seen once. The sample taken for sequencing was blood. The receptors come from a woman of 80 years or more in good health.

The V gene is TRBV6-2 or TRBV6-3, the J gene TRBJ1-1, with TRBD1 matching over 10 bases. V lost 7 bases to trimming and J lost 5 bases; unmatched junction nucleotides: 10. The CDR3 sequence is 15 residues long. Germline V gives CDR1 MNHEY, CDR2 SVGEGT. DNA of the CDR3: TGTGCCAGCAACCCGACAGGGGGCTCGCGGACTGAAGCTTTCTTT. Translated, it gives CASNPTGGSRTEAFF.

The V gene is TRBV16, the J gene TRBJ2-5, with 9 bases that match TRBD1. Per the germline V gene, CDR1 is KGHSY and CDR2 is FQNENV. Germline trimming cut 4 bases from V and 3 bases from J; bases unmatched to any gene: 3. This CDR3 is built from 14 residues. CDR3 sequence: CASSRGQGEETQYF. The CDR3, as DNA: TGTGCCAGCAGCCGGGGACAGGGAGAAGAGACCCAGTACTTC.

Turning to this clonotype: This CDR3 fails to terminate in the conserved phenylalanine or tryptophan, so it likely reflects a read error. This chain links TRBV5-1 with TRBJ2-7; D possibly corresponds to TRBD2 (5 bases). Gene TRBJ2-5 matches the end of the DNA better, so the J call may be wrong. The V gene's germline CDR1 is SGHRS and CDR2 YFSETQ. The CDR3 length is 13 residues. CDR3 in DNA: TGCGCCAGCAGACGGGATAACCAAGAGACCCAGTACTGC. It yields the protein CASRRDNQETQYC.